This entry concerns a single T cell receptor beta chain. The antigen is not known. The data originate from a study of immune evolution from preneoplasia to lung adenocarcinoma. Broader study findings: Later-stage lesions appeared to have more T cells, more diversity, less clonality.

The data were produced by immunoSEQ multiplex PCR, yet TCRdb's version contains in-frame clones alone and is incomplete. Of just over 14,000 clones in the sample, over 65% were seen once. Each case's diagnosis was confirmed by two pathologists on H&E. Nucleic acids came from premalignant or tumor cells enriched by macro-dissection. The CDR3 is 10 residues long. The gene calls are TRBV21-1 and TRBJ2-7; TRBD2, as called in the table, went unchecked against the DNA. TRBV21-1 is marked as a pseudogene. This sequence originates from a person aged 55 to 79 with lung adenocarcinoma. Source material: FFPE minimally invasive lung adenocarcinoma tissue. The CDR3 nucleotides are TGTGCCAGCAGCAAAGCGCCCGGGGTCTTC. This codes for CASSKAPGVF.